The T cell receptor (beta chain) described here comes from a study of blood T cell repertoires in COVID-19. Study-wide background: The study drew acute and convalescent COVID-19 samples from the United States, Italy and Spain. Nucleic acid was either cDNA or gDNA, and it came from T cells, B-cell-depleted T cells, or PBMCs.

In the authors' methods: Amplification of reference gene primers provided the estimated nucleated cell counts. Data came from immunoSEQ multiplex PCR; TCRdb stores just in-frame clones and leaves some out. That table supplies the V and J calls and clone size; D and trimming were determined from the DNA. The sample consists of fewer than 350,000 clones, approximately 80% of them appearing once. CDR1 is MDHEN and CDR2 is SYDVKM in the germline V gene. V dropped 5 bases and J dropped 4; count of bases not matched to a gene: 9. This CDR3 has 15 residues. The sequenced sample was peripheral blood. The rearrangement uses TRBV28 and TRBJ2-3; TRBD2 agrees at 7 bases. The sequence was collected from a woman between 50 and 59 years old with active or convalescent COVID-19. CDR3 DNA sequence: TGTGCCAGCAGTCAGTCTAGCGGAGGGGCAGATACGCAGTATTTT. It is translated as CASSQSSGGADTQYF.